These 15 T cell receptor beta chains were sequenced from one sample in a study of T cell repertoires in cytomegalovirus infection. These receptors have no known antigen. One entry per CDR3 protein results from TCRdb running MiXCR on the reads. The sample holds more than 250,000 distinct CDR3 sequences, 25% seen once. The starting material was cultured PBMCs, obtained from culture after CMV antigen stimulation. These receptors were collected from a human donor in good health (CMV status not recorded). Some clones in this sample may be carry-over from other donors' samples.

This clonotype was counted a few times. The chain couples TRBV12-3 or TRBV12-4 to TRBJ1-2; a possible D gene is TRBD1 (5 bases). Trimming took 1 base from V and 6 from J, leaving 12 bases between them. There are 14 residues in the CDR3. CDR3 amino acids: CASSLVRKGNGYTF. The CDR3 DNA is TGTGCCAGCAGTTTAGTGCGTAAGGGGAATGGCTACACCTTC.

The chain employs TRBV12-3 or TRBV12-4 and TRBJ2-1; D remains unclear. V lost 6 bases and J lost 2, with 14 bases in between. This CDR3 contains 15 residues. The DNA of the CDR3 is TGTGCCAGCAGCCCCGACCCGCAAACCTACAATGAGCAGTTCTTC. Encoded protein: CASSPDPQTYNEQFF.

There are a few counts of this clonotype. The chain combines TRBV7-3 with TRBJ2-1; 10 bases fit TRBD2. The trim removed 5 bases at V and 5 bases at J, leaving 9 bases unmatched. This CDR3 region has 16 residues. Germline values: CDR1 SGHTA, CDR2 FQGTGA. As DNA, the CDR3 is TGTGCCAGCAGCCTCATTAGCGGGAGGAACCACAATGAGCAGTTCTTC. Residues: CASSLISGRNHNEQFF.

This chain uses TRBV6-1 with TRBJ1-1; no reliable D call. This CDR3 has 13 amino acids. Germline lookup yields CDR1 MNHNS and CDR2 SASEGT. Trimming pared 7 bases from V and 1 base from J, leaving 10 bases between. DNA of the CDR3: TGTGCCAGCACGCTCCTGGGGAACACTGAAGCTTTCTTT. Translation: CASTLLGNTEAFF.

V gene TRBV27 combines with J gene TRBJ2-1; D might be TRBD2 (6 bases). This CDR3 contains 14 residues. Germline loops: CDR1 MNHEY, CDR2 SMNVEV (reference sequence). Trimming left V 4 bases short and J 14 bases short, with 21 bases between. CDR3 loop: CASSSPLTGGAKFF. The DNA for the CDR3 is TGTGCCAGCAGTTCGCCCCTGACTGGCGGGGCCAAGTTCTTC.

The rearrangement uses TRBV7-2 and TRBJ2-3; D ambiguous. This CDR3 comprises 14 residues. Germline values: CDR1 SGHTA, CDR2 FQGNSA. V shed 1 base and J shed 2 bases, with 7 bases lying between them. CDR3: CASSLVEATDTQYF. CDR3 nucleotides: TGTGCCAGCAGCTTAGTGGAAGCCACAGATACGCAGTATTTT.

This sequence joins TRBV7-6 and TRBJ2-6; 9 nucleotides match TRBD2. CDR3 size: 18 residues. Per germline, CDR1 SGHVS and CDR2 FNYEAQ. V was clipped by 1 base and J by 0 bases; unmatched bases: 4. CDR3 amino acids: CASSLVPSGASGANVLTF. CDR3 DNA sequence: TGTGCCAGCAGCTTAGTGCCTAGCGGGGCCTCTGGGGCCAACGTCCTGACTTTC. The full variable domain, completed using reference TRBV7-6 and TRBJ2-6, is GAGVSQSPRYKVTKRGQDVALRCDPISGHVSLYWYRQALGQGPEFLTYFNYEAQQDKSGLPNDRFSAERPEGSISTLTIQRTEQRDSAMYRCASSLVPSGASGANVLTFGAGSRLTVL.

This clonotype was picked up many times. The chain joins TRBV7-2 to TRBJ2-1, with D perhaps assigned TRBD1 or TRBD2 (5 bases each). The V end was cut by 3 bases, the J end by 10 bases, with 13 bases between. This CDR3 comprises 13 residues. In germline, CDR1 is SGHTA, CDR2 FQGNSA. The CDR3 here is CASSFAGAVEQFF. The CDR3 DNA reads TGTGCCAGCAGCTTCGCCGGGGCGGTCGAGCAGTTCTTC.

This clonotype has at least ten counts. The gene calls are TRBV7-8 and TRBJ2-1, with D hard to call. Germline assignment: CDR1 SGHVS and CDR2 FQNEAQ. Between the trimmed V and J ends, which lost 7 bases and 1 base, there was a span of 14 bases. The CDR3 consists of 15 residues. The CDR3 loop is CASTTTGVSYNEQFF. The CDR3 DNA is TGTGCCAGCACCACAACCGGCGTTTCCTACAATGAGCAGTTCTTC.

The V call is TRBV20-1, the J call TRBJ2-1; 8 bases are shared with TRBD2. The CDR3 has 13 residues. V lost 2 bases and J lost 4; bases outside the gene matches: 1. Germline assignment: CDR1 DFQATT and CDR2 SNEGSKA (reference sequence). This CDR3 reads CSARSGRYNEQFF. In nucleotides, the CDR3 is TGCAGTGCTAGAAGCGGGAGATACAATGAGCAGTTCTTC.

The V gene is TRBV18, the J gene TRBJ2-2; the D is unclear. Germline-derived CDR1 and CDR2 are KGHSH and LQKENI. With 2 bases removed from V and 0 bases from J, the gap between germline ends came to 7 bases. The CDR3 contains 15 residues. The chain's CDR3 is CASSPSVANTGELFF. The CDR3 nucleotides are TGTGCCAGCTCACCATCGGTTGCGAACACCGGGGAGCTGTTTTTT.

In this sample, this clonotype turned up many times. The rearrangement uses TRBV7-8 and TRBJ2-3; the D is unclear. V was clipped by 3 bases and J by 4 bases, with 11 bases between them. CDR3 length: 14 residues. Germline CDR1 and CDR2: SGHVS and FQNEAQ. CDR3 sequence (DNA): TGTGCCAGCAGCTTGACCCGGACCTCAGATACGCAGTATTTT. Its protein is CASSLTRTSDTQYF. The full variable domain, rest sourced from reference TRBV7-8 and TRBJ2-3, is GAGVSQSPRYKVAKRGQDVALRCDPISGHVSLFWYQQALGQGPEFLTYFQNEAQLDKSGLPSDRFFAERPEGSVSTLKIQRTQQEDSAVYLCASSLTRTSDTQYFGPGTRLTVL.

The chain joins TRBV24-1 to TRBJ1-5; 7 positions match TRBD1. The CDR3 is 14 amino acids. CDR1 and CDR2 (germline): KGHDR, SFDVKD. J lost 2 bases, V lost 4 bases, and 1 base had no gene match. The CDR3 coding sequence is TGTGCCACCAGTGACGGGACAGGCAATCAGCCCCAGCATTTT. Translating gives CATSDGTGNQPQHF.

The J gene is TRBJ2-3, the V gene TRBV20-1; 11 nucleotides align to TRBD2. V trimming: 6 bases; J trimming: 3 bases; junction bases outside the gene matches: 14. This CDR3 is 17 amino acids long. Germline V gene sequence: CDR1 DFQATT, CDR2 SNEGSKA (reference sequence). The CDR3 DNA sequence: TGCAGTGCCCGCGGAGAGGCTAGCGGGAGGTGGACAGATACGCAGTATTTT. The encoded protein is CSARGEASGRWTDTQYF.

This clonotype was recorded at least ten times. The rearrangement joins TRBV7-6 to TRBJ2-1, with a weak D call TRBD1 (5 bases). CDR3 length equals 12 residues. The V gene lost 5 bases and the J gene lost 7 bases, with 9 bases spanning the gap. Per the germline V gene, CDR1 is SGHVS and CDR2 is FNYEAQ. For the CDR3, the DNA is TGTGCCAGCAGCCCCAGGGTAAATGAGCAGTTCTTC. Its translation is CASSPRVNEQFF.